Shown below are 29 T cell receptor beta chains from a single sample sequenced in a study of PD-L1 blockade in urothelial cancer. TCRdb's table, derived via immunoSEQ multiplex PCR, lists solely in-frame clones and lacks some. Among 25,000 to 35,000 clones, over 70% were seen once, and the ten largest hold approximately 4%. This specimen consisted of PBMCs, obtained around atezolizumab (anti-PD-L1) treatment. The receptor source for this set is a man between 50 and 59 years old with urothelial cancer.

This clone was seen a few times. The chain uses TRBV7-9 and TRBJ2-3; no clear D gene. This CDR3 is built from 14 residues. The V end lost 0 bases, the J end lost 0 bases, and 4 bases lay between the germline ends. The germline V gene encodes CDR1 SEHNR and CDR2 FQNEAQ (reference sequence). The DNA of the CDR3 is TGTGCCAGCAGCTTAGCCCGGAGCACAGATACGCAGTATTTT. The encoded protein is CASSLARSTDTQYF.

Here the CDR3 reads CAWKGRGVGSVLYEQYF. CDR3 DNA: TGTGCCTGGAAAGGCAGGGGAGTGGGTTCGGTCCTATACGAGCAGTACTTC. The rearrangement uses TRBV30 and TRBJ2-7, with D possibly TRBD1 on 6 matching bases. V dropped 4 bases and J dropped 4 bases, with 26 bases sitting between them. The CDR3 is 17 amino acids. Germline CDR1 GTSNPN, CDR2 SVGIG (reference sequence).

The chain employs TRBV7-9 and TRBJ2-1; D might be TRBD2 (5 bases). Trimming took off 3 bases at V and 5 bases at J, with 14 bases between the two ends. CDR3 length: 15 residues. Germline V lookup: CDR1 SEHNR, CDR2 FQNEAQ (reference sequence). CDR3 sequence reads: CASSLPTRTHNEQFF. The CDR3 nucleotides read TGTGCCAGCAGCTTGCCCACTAGAACCCACAATGAGCAGTTCTTC.

The table lists this clone with a count of one. The rearrangement links TRBV4-2 to TRBJ2-7, with TRBD2 matching 9 bases. Per germline, CDR1 LGHNA and CDR2 YNFKEQ. The CDR3 loop spans 17 amino acids. With V trimmed by 0 bases and J by 4 bases, 10 bases remained unmatched. CDR3 region: CASSQEGGGAPRYEQYF. The CDR3 DNA reads TGTGCCAGCAGCCAAGAGGGCGGGGGGGCACCCCGGTACGAGCAGTACTTC.

The chain is built from TRBV6-1 and TRBJ2-5, with a weak D call TRBD2 (6 bases). The CDR3 loop spans 13 amino acids. The V end was cut by 2 bases, the J end by 10 bases, with 14 bases between. The germline CDR1 and CDR2 sequences are MNHNS and SASEGT. The CDR3 protein is CASSETLRGGQYF. The CDR3, as DNA: TGTGCCAGCAGTGAAACCCTCCGGGGAGGCCAGTACTTC.

This rearrangement joins TRBV5-1 to TRBJ2-7, with D possibly matching TRBD1 (6 bases). Germline-derived CDR1 and CDR2 are SGHRS and YFSETQ. The CDR3 extends over 14 amino acids. V was trimmed by 5 bases and J by 0 bases, leaving 12 bases between them. CDR3: CASRWSDSSYEQYF. The CDR3 region has the DNA TGCGCCAGCAGATGGTCGGACAGCTCCTACGAGCAGTACTTC.

The chain recombines TRBV5-1 with TRBJ2-1; 9 nucleotides agree with TRBD2. Germline V lookup: CDR1 SGHRS, CDR2 YFSETQ. Trimming at V came to 0 bases and at J to 7 bases, leaving 8 bases not matched to a gene. CDR3 length: 16 residues. CDR3: CASSLGGAGGGNEQFF. The CDR3 DNA follows: TGCGCCAGCAGCTTGGGAGGAGCGGGAGGCGGGAATGAGCAGTTCTTC.

CDR3 sequence reads: CASSDTLDRGQQYF. CDR3 sequence (DNA): TGTGCCAGCAGTGATACCCTGGACAGGGGACAGCAGTACTTC. V gene TRBV25-1 combines with J gene TRBJ2-7; TRBD1 agrees at 9 bases. The J segment lost 8 bases and the V segment lost 3 bases, leaving 8 bases of the junction unmatched. The CDR3 contains 14 residues. CDR1 MGHDK and CDR2 SYGVNS come from the germline V gene.

The chain has TRBV18 and TRBJ2-4; 7 bases line up with TRBD1. The CDR3 contains 18 residues. The ends lost 2 bases at V and 0 bases at J; junction bases unmatched: 10. Germline V gene lookup returns CDR1 KGHSH and CDR2 LQKENI. CDR3 sequence (DNA): TGTGCCAGCTCACCAGTAGGGGGCGCGGTCCTAGCCAAAAACATTCAGTACTTC. Amino acids: CASSPVGGAVLAKNIQYF.

The CDR3 nucleotides are TGTGCCAGCAGTTTAGGGACAGGTCCGTACGTTCACAATGAGCAGTTCTTC. This translates into CASSLGTGPYVHNEQFF. This chain uses TRBV27 with TRBJ2-1; TRBD1 matches at 8 bases. Germline CDR1 and CDR2: MNHEY and SMNVEV (reference sequence). Losses at the gene ends were 2 bases for V and 5 bases for J; bases not matched to a gene: 11. The CDR3 loop spans 17 amino acids.

The V and J genes are TRBV10-3 and TRBJ1-2; 8 bases agree with TRBD1. This CDR3 is built from 14 residues. V lost 6 bases to trimming and J lost 3 bases; unmatched junction nucleotides: 6. Per germline, CDR1 ENHRY and CDR2 SYGVKD. The CDR3 reads CAIRERQGYYGYTF. For the CDR3, the DNA is TGTGCCATCAGAGAACGACAGGGGTACTATGGCTACACCTTC.

This chain connects TRBV6-6 to TRBJ2-7; 7 bases are a match to TRBD1. Germline values: CDR1 MNHNY, CDR2 SVGAGI (reference sequence). The CDR3 is made up of 14 amino acids. Unmatched junction bases numbered 6, after V lost 6 bases and J lost 1 base. The CDR3, as DNA: TGTGCCAGCAGGATTACAGGGGTATCCTACGAGCAGTACTTC. As protein: CASRITGVSYEQYF.

The rearrangement uses TRBV7-2 and TRBJ2-2; D is ambiguous. Germline V gene data show CDR1 as SGHTA and CDR2 as FQGNSA. V was shortened by 1 base and J by 1 base, with 7 bases between the two germline ends. CDR3 length: 15 amino acids. DNA of the CDR3: TGTGCCAGCAGCTTAGGATCGGGGAACACCGGGGAGCTGTTTTTT. Encoded protein: CASSLGSGNTGELFF.

The CDR3 is CASSWEGKSTDTQYF. For the CDR3, the DNA is TGTGCCAGCAGCTGGGAGGGCAAAAGCACAGATACGCAGTATTTT. V gene TRBV7-2 combines with J gene TRBJ2-3; the match to TRBD2 covers 7 bases. J lost 0 bases, V lost 4 bases, and 4 bases had no gene match. The CDR3 extends over 15 amino acids. CDR1 is SGHTA and CDR2 is FQGNSA in the germline V gene.

This chain uses TRBV6-5 with TRBJ2-7, with TRBD1 matching 9 bases. The trim removed 9 bases at V and 3 bases at J, leaving 9 bases unmatched. Germline lookup yields CDR1 MNHEY and CDR2 SVGAGI. This CDR3 has 14 residues. For the CDR3, the DNA is TGTGCCAGTGGCCCCGGGACAGGGATCTACGAGCAGTACTTC. Translated: CASGPGTGIYEQYF.

Here the CDR3 DNA reads TGTGCTAGTGGTCAGGGACTAGCGTTTAGCACAGATACGCAGTATTTT. Translated: CASGQGLAFSTDTQYF. The J gene is TRBJ2-3, the V gene TRBV12-5, with 10 bases identical to TRBD2. Germline V CDR1 and CDR2: LGHNT, FRNRAP. The CDR3 consists of 16 residues. Unmatched junction bases numbered 5, after V lost 5 bases and J lost 0 bases.

The gene calls are TRBV6-1 and TRBJ2-1, with D maybe TRBD2 (6 bases). This CDR3 has 15 residues. The germline V gene has CDR1 MNHNS and CDR2 SASEGT. The ends were cut back, 2 bases at V and 10 bases at J, with 18 bases in the middle. The chain's CDR3 is CASSEWGKGGGEQFF. The CDR3 DNA sequence: TGTGCCAGCAGTGAATGGGGGAAGGGAGGTGGGGAGCAGTTCTTC.

V is TRBV19 and J is TRBJ1-2; no firm D call. Germline V gene lookup returns CDR1 LNHDA and CDR2 SQIVND (reference sequence). The CDR3 has 15 residues. The germline V and J ends were trimmed by 0 bases and 1 base, with 9 bases remaining between them. The CDR3: CASSIERQVNYGYTF. The CDR3 DNA follows: TGTGCCAGTAGTATAGAAAGGCAGGTTAACTATGGCTACACCTTC.

This clone was counted between two and nine times. V and J are TRBV19 and TRBJ2-7; 7 bases match TRBD1. V was pared by 3 bases and J by 4 bases, with 12 bases of the junction left unmatched. Per germline, CDR1 LNHDA and CDR2 SQIVND (reference sequence). The CDR3 spans 16 residues. The CDR3 DNA sequence: TGTGCCAGTAGTATTCGGGGTCGGGACAGACCATACGAGCAGTACTTC. It encodes CASSIRGRDRPYEQYF.

The chain links TRBV14 to TRBJ1-1; TRBD1 agrees at 7 bases. The CDR3 loop spans 16 amino acids. Germline V gene data show CDR1 as SGHDN and CDR2 as FVKESK. V lost 2 bases, J lost 4 bases, and 10 bases stayed unmatched. The CDR3 is CASSQTRQGWGTEAFF. The CDR3 DNA reads as TGTGCCAGCAGCCAAACTCGACAGGGTTGGGGCACTGAAGCTTTCTTT.

The chain couples TRBV29-1 to TRBJ2-5; 10 positions match TRBD1. Trimming at V came to 7 bases and at J to 5 bases, leaving 4 bases not matched to a gene. The CDR3 runs to 12 residues. In germline, CDR1 is SQVTM, CDR2 ANQGSEA. CDR3 sequence: CSGGQGVETQYF. DNA of the CDR3: TGCAGCGGCGGACAGGGGGTGGAGACCCAGTACTTC.

The V and J genes are TRBV9 and TRBJ2-3, with unresolved D. V shed 0 bases and J shed 3 bases, with 17 bases lying between them. The CDR3 spans 17 residues. Germline V gene sequence: CDR1 SGDLS, CDR2 YYNGEE. As DNA, the CDR3 is TGTGCCAGCAGCGTAGATCCCTTGAGTTTAGTTACAGATACGCAGTATTTT. It encodes CASSVDPLSLVTDTQYF.

The V call is TRBV6-6, the J call TRBJ2-7; 7 nucleotides match TRBD1. V trimming: 6 bases; J trimming: 6 bases; junction bases outside the gene matches: 17. Per the germline V gene, CDR1 is MNHNY and CDR2 is SVGAGI (reference sequence). This CDR3 is 16 amino acids long. The CDR3 loop is CASRFGRDRLQSEQYF. The CDR3 DNA follows: TGTGCCAGCAGATTTGGCCGGGACAGACTCCAATCCGAGCAGTACTTC.

The CDR3 loop reads CASSVEGVNQPQHF. In nucleotides, the CDR3 is TGTGCCAGCAGCGTAGAAGGGGTCAATCAGCCCCAGCATTTT. The J gene is TRBJ1-5, the V gene TRBV9; a weak D match, TRBD1 (5 bases). Germline V gene sequence: CDR1 SGDLS, CDR2 YYNGEE. With 0 bases removed from V and 3 bases from J, the gap between germline ends came to 7 bases. This CDR3 has 14 residues.

The chain couples TRBV11-2 to TRBJ2-5; weak D call: TRBD1 (5 bases). Deletions cut 3 bases from V and 2 bases from J, with 19 bases between. The CDR3 has 17 amino acids. The germline CDR1 and CDR2 sequences are SGHAT and FQNNGV. The CDR3 region is CASSFFQGMTNQETQYF. CDR3 bases: TGTGCCAGCAGCTTTTTCCAGGGAATGACCAATCAAGAGACCCAGTACTTC. The whole variable domain, filled in from reference TRBV11-2 and TRBJ2-5, reads EAGVAQSPRYKIIEKRQSVAFWCNPISGHATLYWYQQILGQGPKLLIQFQNNGVVDDSQLPKDRFSAERLKGVDSTLKIQPAKLEDSAVYLCASSFFQGMTNQETQYFGPGTRLLVL.

V gene TRBV7-2 combines with J gene TRBJ2-3; D is unclear. V gave up 5 bases and J gave up 0 bases, with 12 bases separating them. The germline V gene has CDR1 SGHTA and CDR2 FQGNSA. CDR3 size: 15 residues. The CDR3 loop is CASSPKILSTDTQYF. The CDR3 nucleotides read TGTGCCAGCAGCCCTAAAATCCTTAGCACAGATACGCAGTATTTT.

This clone was seen a single time. This sequence joins TRBV20-1 and TRBJ2-3; D call uncertain. V lost 1 base to trimming and J lost 4 bases, with 3 bases between them. CDR3 length equals 11 residues. The germline gives CDR1 DFQATT, CDR2 SNEGSKA (reference sequence). The CDR3 reads CSARAADTQYF. The CDR3 DNA is TGCAGTGCTAGAGCCGCAGATACGCAGTATTTT.

V and J are TRBV28 and TRBJ2-2, with D tentatively TRBD2 (6 bases). The CDR3 covers 14 residues. V shed 6 bases and J shed 5 bases, with 13 bases lying between them. Per the germline V gene, CDR1 is MDHEN and CDR2 is SYDVKM. The CDR3 bases are TGTGCCAGCAGGCGGGGTCGACAGACCGGGGAGCTGTTTTTT. As protein: CASRRGRQTGELFF.

The chain uses TRBV11-2 and TRBJ2-5, with a possible D match to TRBD1 (6 bases). The V end was cut by 3 bases, the J end by 5 bases, with 13 bases between. The CDR3 extends over 14 amino acids. Germline V gives CDR1 SGHAT, CDR2 FQNNGV. The CDR3 sequence: CASSFTTGLETQYF. CDR3 nucleotide sequence: TGTGCCAGCAGCTTCACTACAGGGTTGGAGACCCAGTACTTC. Combining the CDR3 with reference TRBV11-2 and TRBJ2-5 gives the whole variable domain EAGVAQSPRYKIIEKRQSVAFWCNPISGHATLYWYQQILGQGPKLLIQFQNNGVVDDSQLPKDRFSAERLKGVDSTLKIQPAKLEDSAVYLCASSFTTGLETQYFGPGTRLLVL.